This T cell receptor (beta chain) originates from a study of lymphopenia after photon versus proton radiotherapy. General study points: Photon-treated patients lost naive T cells and TCR diversity; proton-treated stayed stable. Post-nadir diversity loss with photons came from oligoclonal expansion, particularly CD8+ Temra cells.

This CDR3 has 13 amino acids. Trimming shortened V by 5 bases and J by 6 bases, and 17 bases separated the two germline ends. The germline V gene has CDR1 GTSNPN and CDR2 SVGIG (reference sequence). A word on this clone: What it binds is not known.

Sequencing used immunoSEQ multiplex PCR; TCRdb keeps in-frame clones, though not all of them. The sample has 40,000 to 45,000 clones, about 86% seen once. This chain connects TRBV30 to TRBJ2-7, with TRBD1 as a possible D gene (6 bases). This receptor was obtained from an older woman with pancreatic cancer. Some clones in this sample may be carry-over from other donors' samples. The sequencing used peripheral blood, collected from a patient treated with proton-based radiotherapy. The CDR3 region has the DNA TGTGCCTGGGGATACACAGGGTGGCGCGAGCAGTACTTC. It codes for CAWGYTGWREQYF.